This T cell receptor (beta chain) was identified in a study of molecular identifiers for immune sequencing clone quantification. TCRdb used MiXCR to reprocess the PCR reads, holding one entry per CDR3 protein. The sample contains about 630,000 distinct CDR3 sequences, approximately 24% of which appear only once. Based on a CD8+CD4-CCR7+CD45RA+ profile, naive CD8 T cells were sorted. General observations from the study: Identical TCR molecules can share a barcode, and this sharing could underestimate highly expanded clone sizes.

This clonotype showed up many times. Its antigen remains unidentified. Sequencing used naive CD8+ T cells from blood, with Jurkat cell RNA spiked in. As to subset: FACS-sorted CD8+CD4-CCR7+CD45RA+ naive T cells. This receptor was identified in a human donor in good health. Some libraries in this study had Jurkat cell RNA spiked in.

CDR3 nucleotides: TGCGCCAGCAGCCAAGATCGAACTAGCGGTCCCAAAAACATTCAGTACTTC. Translated: CASSQDRTSGPKNIQYF. The rearrangement links TRBV4-3 to TRBJ2-4; 8 positions agree with TRBD2. This CDR3 is 17 amino acids long. Unmatched junction bases numbered 6, after V lost 0 bases and J lost 2 bases. Germline assignment: CDR1 LGHNA and CDR2 YSLEER.